The present TCR beta chain was sequenced within a study of blood T cells in healthy people across ages. On the study more broadly: Template switching recovered approximately one barcoded beta molecule for every two T cells. Study outcomes and limitations: Underestimates were what the diversity estimates from one million T cells were considered to be. A roughly linear fall in TCR beta diversity per million T cells was seen with increasing age. Both higher diversity and more naive CD4+ cells marked long-lived donors when set against aged donors.

A remark on this clonotype: Its specificity is unknown.

There are 13 residues in the CDR3. Germline loops: CDR1 MNHEY, CDR2 SVGEGT. The authors ran a second PCR of about 7 to 12 cycles using a sample-barcoded 5' primer and a J-beta primer mix. From the 5' RACE reads, TCRdb called clonotypes with MiXCR, one entry per CDR3 protein. The sample includes about 1.8 million distinct CDR3 sequences, 40% to 55% seen only once; the top ten take around 2.1%. The TCR was taken from a woman aged 40 to 50 in good health. The sequenced sample was blood. J is TRBJ2-1 and V is TRBV6-2 or TRBV6-3; 9 bases agree with TRBD1. The J call is doubtful: the DNA matches TRBJ2-7 better. CDR3 DNA: TGTGCCAGCAGGGACAGGGGCTACAATGAGCAGTACTTC. Translation gives CASRDRGYNEQYF.